This TCR beta chain was identified in a study of blood T cell repertoires in COVID-19. About the study: COVID-19 samples, acute and convalescent, were from the United States, Italy and Spain. T cells, B-cell-depleted T cells, or PBMCs supplied cDNA or gDNA.

The germline V and J ends were trimmed by 1 base and 5 bases, with 9 bases remaining between them. Germline V gives CDR1 MNHNS, CDR2 SASEGT. The CDR3 has 13 residues. Authors' data handling: Amplification from reference gene primers served as the basis for estimated nucleated cell counts. TCRdb's table, derived via immunoSEQ multiplex PCR, lists solely in-frame clones and lacks some. Clone size and the V and J calls come from that table; the DNA yielded D and trimming. The sample holds roughly 120,000 clones, less than 85% seen once. The TCR was taken from a woman aged 55-70 years with acute or convalescent COVID-19. Sequencing was done on a sample of peripheral blood. This chain connects TRBV6-1 to TRBJ2-7; no clear D gene. The CDR3 reads CASSEGAPNEQYF. CDR3 nucleotide sequence: TGTGCCAGCAGTGAAGGGGCCCCCAACGAGCAGTACTTC.